The 28 T cell receptor beta chains presented below share a single source sample, sequenced in a study of cytomegalovirus exposure and HLA in healthy donors. The PCR had 60 Vbeta and 13 Jbeta primers. The method was immunoSEQ multiplex PCR; TCRdb's version includes in-frame clones alone and lacks a portion of them. This sample yields about 140,000 clones, of which 73% are seen a single time; 14% belongs to the top ten. The source material was PBMCs. The receptors here all came from a human donor in good health.

With regard to this clone: Relative to the germline gene, one junction end is altered; a read error may explain this. The CDR3 region is CASSRRFQGGRSHEQYF. CDR3 nucleotides: TGTGCCAGCAGTCGCCGGTTCCAGGGGGGACGCTCCCACGAGCAGTACTTC. The chain links TRBV28 to TRBJ2-5; weak D call: TRBD1 (7 bases). The J call may be mistaken, given a closer DNA end match to TRBJ2-7. Germline assignment: CDR1 MDHEN and CDR2 SYDVKM. The CDR3 runs 17 residues.

In its sample, this clone was seen once. V usage is TRBV15 and J usage is TRBJ1-1; TRBD1 agrees at 8 bases. This CDR3 is 17 amino acids long. The ends lost 4 bases at V and 0 bases at J; junction bases unmatched: 10. Germline values: CDR1 LNHNV, CDR2 YYDKDF (reference sequence). Here the CDR3 DNA reads TGTGCCACCAGCAAGGGGGACAGGCAATATTTGAACACTGAAGCTTTCTTT. Residues: CATSKGDRQYLNTEAFF.

The chain is built from TRBV6-1 and TRBJ2-5; perhaps TRBD1 as D (6 bases). Trimming cost V 6 bases and J 2 bases, with 10 bases left between them. The CDR3 consists of 13 residues. CDR1 and CDR2 (germline): MNHNS, SASEGT. The CDR3 protein is CASSQTGQETQYF. As DNA, the CDR3 is TGTGCCAGCAGCCAGACAGGACAAGAGACCCAGTACTTC.

The rearrangement uses TRBV4-2 and TRBJ2-7; D is uncertain. The CDR3 totals 16 residues. The V and J ends lost 0 bases and 0 bases respectively, with 12 bases between them. Germline V gene lookup returns CDR1 LGHNA and CDR2 YNFKEQ. The CDR3 protein is CASSQEARISSYEQYF. CDR3 DNA: TGTGCCAGCAGCCAAGAGGCCCGAATAAGCTCCTACGAGCAGTACTTC.

V usage is TRBV7-2 and J usage is TRBJ1-5, with D possibly TRBD1 on 5 matching bases. The V end was cut by 5 bases, the J end by 0 bases, with 11 bases between. Germline-derived CDR1 and CDR2 are SGHTA and FQGNSA. CDR3 length: 15 amino acids. The CDR3 nucleotides read TGTGCCAGCAGCCGACAGTCATATAGCAATCAGCCCCAGCATTTT. It encodes CASSRQSYSNQPQHF.

V is TRBV7-3 and J is TRBJ2-2; 8 bases are a match to TRBD1. The CDR3 loop spans 13 amino acids. CDR1 is SGHTA, CDR2 FQGTGA, per germline. Losses at the gene ends were 5 bases for V and 6 bases for J; bases not matched to a gene: 2. The CDR3 protein is CASSLTGAGELFF. CDR3 DNA: TGTGCCAGCAGCCTGACAGGGGCCGGGGAGCTGTTTTTT. The variable domain in full, with the rest retrieved from reference TRBV7-3 and TRBJ2-2, is GAGVSQTPSNKVTEKGKYVELRCDPISGHTALYWYRQSLGQGPEFLIYFQGTGAADDSGLPNDRFFAVRPEGSVSTLKIQRTERGDSAVYLCASSLTGAGELFFGEGSRLTVL.

The chain is built from TRBV27 and TRBJ1-1; D gene uncertain. The V and J ends lost 1 base and 1 base respectively, with 7 bases between them. The CDR3 is 14 amino acids. Germline-derived CDR1 and CDR2 are MNHEY and SMNVEV (reference sequence). DNA of the CDR3: TGTGCCAGCAGTTTATGGAGAGGGAACACTGAAGCTTTCTTT. Amino acid sequence: CASSLWRGNTEAFF.

V gene TRBV29-1 combines with J gene TRBJ1-1, with D possibly matching TRBD1 (5 bases). The V end was cut by 6 bases, the J end by 5 bases, with 13 bases between. This CDR3 is 12 amino acids long. The germline V gene has CDR1 SQVTM and CDR2 ANQGSEA. The CDR3 sequence: CSVDQGGTEAFF. The DNA for the CDR3 is TGCAGCGTGGATCAGGGTGGGACTGAAGCTTTCTTT.

The chain has TRBV28 and TRBJ2-5, with 7 bases fitting TRBD2. The CDR3 runs 16 residues. CDR1 is MDHEN and CDR2 is SYDVKM in the germline V gene. The V gene end was trimmed by 5 bases and the J gene end by 3 bases; junction bases not matched to a gene: 12. The CDR3 nucleotides are TGTGCCAGCAGTGCCTCCGGGACTAACAAGAAAGAGACCCAGTACTTC. Protein: CASSASGTNKKETQYF.

This chain links TRBV27 with TRBJ1-2; 8 nucleotides match TRBD1. Germline V lookup: CDR1 MNHEY, CDR2 SMNVEV (reference sequence). The CDR3 is made up of 13 amino acids. Trimming removed 3 bases from V and 6 bases from J; junction bases left unmatched: 3. Here the CDR3 reads CASSFGQGDGYTF. The CDR3 DNA reads as TGTGCCAGCAGTTTCGGACAGGGTGATGGCTACACCTTC.

This clone turned up a few times. The CDR3 sequence is CASSVGIQGGLNTEAFF. In nucleotides, the CDR3 is TGTGCCAGCAGCGTAGGTATCCAGGGGGGATTGAACACTGAAGCTTTCTTT. The chain recombines TRBV9 with TRBJ1-1, with 7 bases lining up with TRBD1. Per germline, CDR1 SGDLS and CDR2 YYNGEE. The CDR3 has 17 amino acids. The V gene end was trimmed by 0 bases and the J gene end by 0 bases; junction bases not matched to a gene: 8.

The chain couples TRBV7-2 to TRBJ2-3; perhaps TRBD2 as D (6 bases). Germline V gene lookup returns CDR1 SGHTA and CDR2 FQGNSA. The CDR3 runs to 15 residues. The V end lost 1 base, the J end lost 1 base, and 9 bases lay between the germline ends. This CDR3 reads CASSLGGEGTDTQYF. The CDR3 DNA is TGTGCCAGCAGCTTAGGGGGGGAGGGCACAGATACGCAGTATTTT.

This sequence joins TRBV29-1 and TRBJ2-5; D is ambiguous. CDR1 and CDR2 from the germline V gene are SQVTM and ANQGSEA. This CDR3 is 14 amino acids long. Trimming stripped 4 bases from V and 2 bases from J, with 14 bases between. CDR3 sequence (DNA): TGCAGCGTTGTACCGAGGTTGCGGCAAGAGACCCAGTACTTC. Its translation: CSVVPRLRQETQYF.

The chain is built from TRBV29-1 and TRBJ1-1, with 7 bases matching TRBD1. CDR1 SQVTM and CDR2 ANQGSEA come from the germline V gene. V lost 4 bases to trimming and J lost 0 bases; unmatched junction nucleotides: 5. The CDR3 consists of 14 residues. CDR3 residues: CSVATGPLNTEAFF. The CDR3 coding sequence is TGCAGCGTTGCGACAGGGCCTTTGAACACTGAAGCTTTCTTT.

This chain links TRBV10-2 with TRBJ2-1, with a possible D match to TRBD2 (5 bases). V was shortened by 4 bases and J by 3 bases, with 16 bases between the two germline ends. The germline V gene encodes CDR1 WSHSY and CDR2 SAAADI. This CDR3 comprises 16 residues. The CDR3 bases are TGCGCCAGCAGTGTAGGGCTAGCCGATCTCTACAATGAGCAGTTCTTC. Translation gives CASSVGLADLYNEQFF.

To note about this clone: This specimen includes other DNA sequences encoding the same CDR3. V usage is TRBV5-6 and J usage is TRBJ2-1, with D possibly being TRBD2 (5 bases). Germline V CDR1 and CDR2: SGHDT, YYEEEE. The CDR3 loop spans 12 amino acids. V lost 1 base, J lost 13 bases, and 12 bases lay in between. The CDR3 sequence is CASSLMSGEQFF. The CDR3, as DNA: TGTGCCAGCAGCTTGATGAGCGGTGAACAGTTCTTC.

V usage is TRBV7-9 and J usage is TRBJ1-1, with a weak D call TRBD1 (6 bases). The CDR3 loop spans 15 amino acids. V gave up 4 bases and J gave up 5 bases, with 17 bases separating them. The V gene's germline CDR1 is SEHNR and CDR2 FQNEAQ (reference sequence). The CDR3 spells CASSSGGRGLTEAFF. CDR3 in DNA: TGTGCCAGCAGCTCCGGGGGGCGGGGTTTGACTGAAGCTTTCTTT.

This chain uses TRBV5-4 with TRBJ2-7, with unresolved D. CDR3 size: 15 residues. Between the trimmed V and J ends, which lost 0 bases and 1 base, there was a span of 11 bases. The germline V gene has CDR1 SGHNT and CDR2 YYREEE (reference sequence). CDR3 in DNA: TGTGCCAGCAGCTTGGCCCCAGGCGAGTCCTACGAGCAGTACTTC. This gives the protein CASSLAPGESYEQYF.

This clone was picked up a small number of times. This chain links TRBV5-1 with TRBJ1-5; TRBD1 agrees at 7 bases. From germline, CDR1 is SGHRS and CDR2 YFSETQ. The length of the CDR3 is 14 residues. With V trimmed by 4 bases and J by 5 bases, 6 bases remained unmatched. In DNA, the CDR3 is TGCGCCAGCAGCGCTGGGCAGGGGGATCAGCCCCAGCATTTT. Its protein is CASSAGQGDQPQHF.

The chain has TRBV5-6 and TRBJ2-7; maybe TRBD2 (6 bases). Germline V gene sequence: CDR1 SGHDT, CDR2 YYEEEE. Trimming took 5 bases from V and 1 from J, leaving 19 bases between them. CDR3 length: 16 amino acids. The CDR3 loop reads CASSSPGLHSSYEQYF. CDR3 nucleotides: TGTGCCAGCAGTTCCCCGGGACTCCACTCGTCCTACGAGCAGTACTTC.

CDR3 DNA sequence: TGTGCCAGCAGCATCACATGGACTAGCGGGAGTGAGACCCAGTACTTC. This encodes CASSITWTSGSETQYF. The rearrangement links TRBV7-6 to TRBJ2-5; TRBD2 agrees at 13 bases. CDR1 is SGHVS, CDR2 FNYEAQ, per germline. V gave up 5 bases and J gave up 5 bases; unmatched junction bases: 8. The CDR3 is 16 residues long.

V gene TRBV7-2 combines with J gene TRBJ2-7, with 13 nucleotides matching TRBD2. The CDR3 length is 17 residues. CDR1 SGHTA and CDR2 FQGNSA come from the germline V gene. V lost 4 bases and J lost 3; bases outside the gene matches: 9. The CDR3 coding sequence is TGTGCCAGCAGCTCCGGACTAGCGGGAGAAATAGGCTACGAGCAGTACTTC. This gives the protein CASSSGLAGEIGYEQYF.

The rearrangement uses TRBV5-6 and TRBJ2-3; unclear D gene. This CDR3 comprises 12 residues. Trimming left V 0 bases short and J 9 bases short, with 8 bases between. From germline, CDR1 is SGHDT and CDR2 YYEEEE. In DNA, the CDR3 is TGTGCCAGCAGCTTGGGAGGTTGGACGCAGTATTTT. This translates into CASSLGGWTQYF. The full variable domain, with the rest looked up from reference TRBV5-6 and TRBJ2-3, is DAGVTQSPTHLIKTRGQQVTLRCSPKSGHDTVSWYQQALGQGPQFIFQYYEEEERQRGNFPDRFSGHQFPNYSSELNVNALLLGDSALYLCASSLGGWTQYFGPGTRLTVL.

V gene TRBV5-6 combines with J gene TRBJ2-3; tentative D call: TRBD2 (6 bases). The germline V gene encodes CDR1 SGHDT and CDR2 YYEEEE. The V end lost 0 bases, the J end lost 4 bases, and 12 bases lay between the germline ends. The CDR3 sequence is 15 residues long. Here the CDR3 reads CASSLVNWRADTQYF. The CDR3 nucleotides are TGTGCCAGCAGCTTGGTTAATTGGAGGGCAGATACGCAGTATTTT.

V and J are TRBV7-2 and TRBJ2-2; D is undetermined. Trimming pared 7 bases from V and 6 bases from J, leaving 6 bases between. The germline V gene encodes CDR1 SGHTA and CDR2 FQGNSA. The CDR3 sequence is 11 residues long. The CDR3 region has the DNA TGTGCCAGCACCCCCGCCGGGGAGCTGTTTTTT. This translates into CASTPAGELFF.

V gene TRBV5-1 combines with J gene TRBJ1-3; 10 bases match TRBD1. V trimming: 3 bases; J trimming: 3 bases; junction bases outside the gene matches: 3. Germline V gene lookup returns CDR1 SGHRS and CDR2 YFSETQ. The CDR3 extends over 15 amino acids. As DNA, the CDR3 is TGCGCCAGCAGCTCAAGGACAGGGGGTGGAAACACCATATATTTT. This encodes CASSSRTGGGNTIYF.

The chain joins TRBV9 to TRBJ1-3; unclear D gene. Germline V gene sequence: CDR1 SGDLS, CDR2 YYNGEE. The CDR3 sequence is 15 residues long. V shed 0 bases and J shed 0 bases, with 7 bases lying between them. The CDR3 spells CASSVGASSGNTIYF. The CDR3 bases are TGTGCCAGCAGCGTAGGAGCAAGCTCTGGAAACACCATATATTTT.

This chain links TRBV2 with TRBJ1-4; 7 bases match TRBD1. Germline-derived CDR1 and CDR2 are SNHLY and FYNNEI. Trimming at V came to 6 bases and at J to 4 bases, leaving 8 bases not matched to a gene. The length of the CDR3 is 15 residues. Here the CDR3 DNA reads TGTGCCAGCAGAAATCCGACAGGGTATAATGAAAAACTGTTTTTT. Protein: CASRNPTGYNEKLFF.